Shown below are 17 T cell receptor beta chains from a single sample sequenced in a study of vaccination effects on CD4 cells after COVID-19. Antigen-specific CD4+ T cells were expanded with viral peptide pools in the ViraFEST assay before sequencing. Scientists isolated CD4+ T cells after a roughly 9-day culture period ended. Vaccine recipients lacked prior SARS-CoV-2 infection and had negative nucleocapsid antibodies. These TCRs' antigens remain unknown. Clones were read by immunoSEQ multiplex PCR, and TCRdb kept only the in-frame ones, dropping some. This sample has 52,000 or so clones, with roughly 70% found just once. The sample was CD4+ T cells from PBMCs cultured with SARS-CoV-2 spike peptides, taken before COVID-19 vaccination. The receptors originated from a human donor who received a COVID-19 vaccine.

In nucleotides, the CDR3 is TGCGCCAGCAGCTGGACTAGCGGGGGACGGAACACCGGGGAGCTGTTTTTT. Translating gives CASSWTSGGRNTGELFF. V usage is TRBV5-1 and J usage is TRBJ2-2, with 13 bases lining up with TRBD2. The CDR3 covers 17 residues. V lost 3 bases and J lost 1; bases outside the gene matches: 3. Per germline, CDR1 SGHRS and CDR2 YFSETQ.

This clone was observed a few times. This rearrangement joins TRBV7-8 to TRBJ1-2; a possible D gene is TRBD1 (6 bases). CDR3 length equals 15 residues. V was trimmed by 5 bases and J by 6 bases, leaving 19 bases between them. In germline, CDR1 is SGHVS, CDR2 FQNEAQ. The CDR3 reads CASSPRSGTFDGYTF. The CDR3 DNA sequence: TGTGCCAGCAGCCCCAGATCCGGGACATTCGATGGCTACACCTTC.

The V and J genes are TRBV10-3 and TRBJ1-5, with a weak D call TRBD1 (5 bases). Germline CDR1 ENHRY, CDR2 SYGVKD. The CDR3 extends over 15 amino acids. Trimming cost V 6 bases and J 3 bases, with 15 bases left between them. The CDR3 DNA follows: TGTGCCATCAGGGCGGATCAGGGCGTCAATCAGCCCCAGCATTTT. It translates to CAIRADQGVNQPQHF.

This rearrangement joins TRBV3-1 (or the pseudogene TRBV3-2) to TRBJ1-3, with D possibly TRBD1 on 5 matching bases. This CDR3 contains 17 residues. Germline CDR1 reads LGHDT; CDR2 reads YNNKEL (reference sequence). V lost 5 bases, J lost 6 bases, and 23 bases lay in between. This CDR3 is CASSSLTRNPGKNTIYF. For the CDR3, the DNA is TGTGCCAGCAGCTCACTAACCAGGAATCCAGGGAAAAACACCATATATTTT.

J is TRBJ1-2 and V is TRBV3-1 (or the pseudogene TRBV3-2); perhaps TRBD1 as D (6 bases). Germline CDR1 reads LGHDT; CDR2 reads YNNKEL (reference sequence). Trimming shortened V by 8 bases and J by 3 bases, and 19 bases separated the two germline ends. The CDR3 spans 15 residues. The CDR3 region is CASGGRRWLDYGYTF. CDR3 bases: TGTGCCAGCGGGGGCCGGAGGTGGCTAGACTATGGCTACACCTTC.

Here the CDR3 DNA reads TGTGCCAGCAGCTTGGGACAGACGAACACCGGGGAGCTGTTTTTT. Its translation is CASSLGQTNTGELFF. This chain uses TRBV5-4 with TRBJ2-2; tentative D call: TRBD1 (5 bases). The ends were cut back, 0 bases at V and 0 bases at J, with 6 bases in the middle. Looked up from germline, CDR1 is SGHNT and CDR2 is YYREEE (reference sequence). CDR3 length: 15 residues.

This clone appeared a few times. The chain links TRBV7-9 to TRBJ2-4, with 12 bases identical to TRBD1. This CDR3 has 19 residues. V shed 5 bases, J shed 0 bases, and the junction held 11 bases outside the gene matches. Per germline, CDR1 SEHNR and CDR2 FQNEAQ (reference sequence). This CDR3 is CASSSGTGGKGLAKNIQYF. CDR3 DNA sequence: TGTGCCAGCAGCAGTGGGACAGGGGGCAAAGGATTAGCCAAAAACATTCAGTACTTC.

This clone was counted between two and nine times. DNA for the CDR3: TGCGCCAGCAGCTTATTGGCAGGGTCGAACACCGGGGAGCTGTTTTTT. Encoded protein: CASSLLAGSNTGELFF. The chain has TRBV5-1 and TRBJ2-2; tentatively, D is TRBD1 (5 bases). This CDR3 has 16 amino acids. The V gene's germline CDR1 is SGHRS and CDR2 YFSETQ. Between the trimmed V and J ends, which lost 2 bases and 0 bases, there was a span of 11 bases.

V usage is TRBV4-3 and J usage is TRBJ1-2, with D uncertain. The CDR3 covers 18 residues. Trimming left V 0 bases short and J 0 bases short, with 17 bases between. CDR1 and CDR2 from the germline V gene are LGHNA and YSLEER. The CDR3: CASSQDLSRLIANYGYTF. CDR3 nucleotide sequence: TGCGCCAGCAGCCAAGATCTCTCGAGACTTATTGCTAACTATGGCTACACCTTC.

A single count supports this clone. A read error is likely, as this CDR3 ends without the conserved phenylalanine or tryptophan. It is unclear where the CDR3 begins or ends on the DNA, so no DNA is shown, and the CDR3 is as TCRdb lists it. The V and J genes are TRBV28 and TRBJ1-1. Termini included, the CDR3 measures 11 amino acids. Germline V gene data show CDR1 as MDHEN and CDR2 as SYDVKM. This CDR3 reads CASHAGVRVFL.

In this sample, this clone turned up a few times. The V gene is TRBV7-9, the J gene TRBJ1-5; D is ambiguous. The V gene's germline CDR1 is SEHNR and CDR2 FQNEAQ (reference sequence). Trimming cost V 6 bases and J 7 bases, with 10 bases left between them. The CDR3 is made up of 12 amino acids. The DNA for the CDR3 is TGTGCCAGCAGTCCCTCGGGGCAGCCCCAGCATTTT. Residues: CASSPSGQPQHF.

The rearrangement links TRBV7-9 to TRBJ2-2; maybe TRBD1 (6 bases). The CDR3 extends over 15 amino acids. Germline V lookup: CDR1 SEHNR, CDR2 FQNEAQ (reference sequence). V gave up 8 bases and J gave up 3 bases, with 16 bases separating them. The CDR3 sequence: CASGPGTFDTGELFF. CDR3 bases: TGTGCCAGCGGTCCCGGGACATTCGACACCGGGGAGCTGTTTTTT.

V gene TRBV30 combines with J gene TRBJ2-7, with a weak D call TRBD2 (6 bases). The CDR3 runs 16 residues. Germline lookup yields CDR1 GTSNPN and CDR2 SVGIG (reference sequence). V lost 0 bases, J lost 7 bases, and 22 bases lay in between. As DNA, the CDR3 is TGTGCCTGGAGTGTACGCATCCACGGGGGTGGTCGGGAGCAGTACTTC. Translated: CAWSVRIHGGGREQYF.

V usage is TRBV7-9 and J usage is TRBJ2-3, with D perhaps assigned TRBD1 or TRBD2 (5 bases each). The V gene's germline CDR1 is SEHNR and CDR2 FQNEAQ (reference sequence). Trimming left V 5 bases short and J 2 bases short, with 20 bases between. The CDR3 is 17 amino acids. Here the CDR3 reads CASSGTRRELYTDTQYF. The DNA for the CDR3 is TGTGCCAGCAGCGGGACCCGAAGGGAATTATACACAGATACGCAGTATTTT.

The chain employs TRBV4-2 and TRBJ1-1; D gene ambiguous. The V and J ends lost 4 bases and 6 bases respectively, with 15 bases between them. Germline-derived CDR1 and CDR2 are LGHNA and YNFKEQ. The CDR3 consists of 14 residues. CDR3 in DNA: TGTGCCAGCAGCCGAAGTTACACGGCCGCTGAAGCTTTCTTT. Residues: CASSRSYTAAEAFF.

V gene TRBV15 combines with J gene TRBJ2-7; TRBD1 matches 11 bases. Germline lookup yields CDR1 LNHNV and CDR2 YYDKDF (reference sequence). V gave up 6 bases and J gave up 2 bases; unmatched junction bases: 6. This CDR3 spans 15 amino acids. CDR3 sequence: CATSPDRGLAYEQYF. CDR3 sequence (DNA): TGTGCCACCAGTCCGGACAGGGGGCTTGCCTACGAGCAGTACTTC.

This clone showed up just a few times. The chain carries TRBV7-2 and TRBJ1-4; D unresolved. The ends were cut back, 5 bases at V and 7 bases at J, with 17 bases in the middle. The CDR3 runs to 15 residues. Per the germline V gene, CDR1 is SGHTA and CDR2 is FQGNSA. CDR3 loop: CASSRSGVVAEKLFF. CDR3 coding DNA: TGTGCCAGCAGCCGGAGTGGGGTTGTGGCTGAAAAACTGTTTTTT.